This T cell receptor beta chain came from a study of post-analysis software for immune sequencing data (dated by TCRdb to about 2015). Some background on the complete study: Relapsing-remitting, secondary progressive and progressive-relapsing multiple sclerosis were recorded as disease courses, and subtype annotation was lacking for some patients. The multiple sclerosis patient repertoires were compared with 10 or so previously published healthy control repertoires from donors aged 6 to 25 years. A subset of samples was prepared in parallel using single-end sample barcoding, then pooled and co-amplified after Illumina adapter ligation. Points the paper makes about the study in general: Significantly higher frequencies in patients than in controls were found for five or six TRBV segments, including TRBV5-6, TRBV5-1 and TRBV20-1. Direct clustering with F measure showed strong co-clustering of samples prepared in the same batch, prompting a batch-effect correction. Compared with controls, multiple sclerosis patients had significantly lower normalized Chao1 diversity, a finding suggesting substantial peripheral T-cell clonal expansion. The control group was slightly older than the multiple sclerosis patient group.

CDR1 and CDR2 are read off the germline V gene (reference sequence) as DFQATT and SNEGSKA. The CDR3 covers 13 residues, taking in both the cysteine and the phenylalanine. Only CDR3 DNA is held: 39 bases, read in frame from base 1. Cut back by 6 bases and 2 bases, the V and J ends lie 14 bases apart. Note on this clonotype: The antigen this receptor binds is unknown. Base qualities are not provided; no much larger clone lies one nucleotide away.

Library prep was done by PCR. The instrument given in TCRdb is Illumina HiSeq 2500. Unique molecular identifiers were incorporated into TCR beta cDNA libraries to reduce PCR and sequencing biases. Per 1 to 10 million input T cells, roughly 0.5 million cDNA molecules were obtained, such that each molecule approximated one T cell. The same protocol used for the earlier healthy control dataset was applied to prepare and sequence the patient libraries. Samples belonging to the same batch were prepared together, multiplexed and sequenced on a shared HiSeq lane. In the authors' own workflow: Raw barcoded reads were processed with MIGEC, and single-read molecular identifier groups were discarded before consensus assembly and CDR3 extraction. VDJtools was used for post-analysis of the clonotype tables, and diversity was normalized by down-sampling every dataset to the size of the smallest sample. Repertoire overlap clustering matched CDR3 amino acid but not nucleotide sequences to correct batch-related cross-sample contamination. TCRdb ran its own pipeline on the public reads, namely fastp trimming at Q25 and MiXCR clone calling, and kept in-frame beta chains. For every CDR3 protein sequence, its rows merge into one entry that carries the most common genes and DNA. These V and J calls originate from TCRdb's pipeline instead of the authors' own analysis. This sample lists about 200,000 distinct CDR3 sequences; approximately 30% were detected once. The ten largest clones capture roughly 3.4% of the sample.

To demonstrate the VDJtools post-analysis software, TCR beta repertoires were profiled from the peripheral blood of some 12 young patients with multiple sclerosis. The multiple sclerosis patients were children and adolescents ranging in age from about 6 to 17 years. The sequence links TRBV20-1 to TRBJ2-7; confidence is insufficient to name the D gene. The clonotype was recovered from a girl aged 2-17 years with multiple sclerosis. The material sequenced was blood. CDR3 reads: CSANGPETYEQYF. The nucleotides are TGCAGTGCCAACGGACCCGAGACCTACGAGCAGTACTTC.